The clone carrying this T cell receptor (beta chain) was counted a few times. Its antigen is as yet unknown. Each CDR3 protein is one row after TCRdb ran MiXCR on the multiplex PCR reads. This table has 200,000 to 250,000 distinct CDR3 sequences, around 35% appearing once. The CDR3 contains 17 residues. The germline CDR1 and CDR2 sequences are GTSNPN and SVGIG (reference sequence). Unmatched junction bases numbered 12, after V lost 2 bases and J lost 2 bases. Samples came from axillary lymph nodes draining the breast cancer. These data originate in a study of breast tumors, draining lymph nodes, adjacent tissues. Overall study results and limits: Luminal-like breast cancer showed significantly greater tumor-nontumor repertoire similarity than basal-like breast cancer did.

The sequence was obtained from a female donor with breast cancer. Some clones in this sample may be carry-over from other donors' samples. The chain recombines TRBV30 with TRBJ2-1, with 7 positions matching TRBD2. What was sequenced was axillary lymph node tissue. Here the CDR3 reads CAWSWTSGNSPYNEQFF. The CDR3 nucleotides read TGTGCCTGGAGTTGGACTAGTGGTAATAGTCCCTACAATGAGCAGTTCTTC.